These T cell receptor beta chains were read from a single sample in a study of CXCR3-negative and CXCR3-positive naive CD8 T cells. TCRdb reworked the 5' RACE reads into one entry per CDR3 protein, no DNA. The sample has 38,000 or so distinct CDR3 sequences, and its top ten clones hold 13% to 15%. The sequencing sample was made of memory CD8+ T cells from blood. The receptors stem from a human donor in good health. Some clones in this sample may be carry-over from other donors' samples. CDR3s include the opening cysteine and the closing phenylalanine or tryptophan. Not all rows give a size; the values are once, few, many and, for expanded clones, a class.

CDR3 protein: CSVQGGMGDEQFF; V gene: TRBV29-1; J gene: TRBJ2-1; clone size: .
CDR3 protein: CSAPLDSQAVGELFF; V gene: TRBV20-1; J gene: TRBJ2-2; clone size: .
CDR3 protein: CASSLASRDSPLHF; V gene: TRBV13; J gene: TRBJ1-6; clone size: .
CDR3 protein: CASSFSGAGDEEKLFF; V gene: TRBV7-9; J gene: TRBJ1-4; clone size: .
CDR3 protein: CATRATAPSEAFF; V gene: TRBV6-5; J gene: TRBJ1-1; clone size: .
CDR3 protein: CSADSPGQSYEQYF; V gene: TRBV20-1; J gene: TRBJ2-7; clone size: .
CDR3 protein: CARVGGPYEQYF; V gene: TRBV7-2; J gene: TRBJ2-7; clone size: .
CDR3 protein: CASSLVGPNEQYF; V gene: TRBV12-3/TRBV12-4; J gene: TRBJ2-7; clone size: .
CDR3 protein: CSARGRDSYNEQFF; V gene: TRBV20-1; J gene: TRBJ2-1; clone size: .
CDR3 protein: CASSLGDSNNEQFF; V gene: TRBV5-5; J gene: TRBJ2-1; clone size: .
CDR3 protein: CSAVREETQYF; V gene: TRBV20-1; J gene: TRBJ2-5; clone size: .
CDR3 protein: CSAPGTGVYNEQFF; V gene: TRBV29-1; J gene: TRBJ2-1; clone size: .
CDR3 protein: CASSLEAQGAYEQYF; V gene: TRBV4-1; J gene: TRBJ2-7; clone size: .
CDR3 protein: CASRDRVAYEQYF; V gene: TRBV28; J gene: TRBJ2-7; clone size: .
CDR3 protein: CASSFQVPTEAFF; V gene: TRBV12-3/TRBV12-4; J gene: TRBJ1-1; clone size: .
CDR3 protein: CASSSGLAAYEQYF; V gene: TRBV7-2; J gene: TRBJ2-7; clone size: .
CDR3 protein: CSARDYKAAETQYF; V gene: TRBV20-1; J gene: TRBJ2-5; clone size: .
CDR3 protein: CSALGPENTEAFF; V gene: TRBV20-1; J gene: TRBJ1-1; clone size: .
CDR3 protein: CASLGKPLFYEQYF; V gene: TRBV6-2/TRBV6-3; J gene: TRBJ2-7; clone size: .
CDR3 protein: CASSSRWRSSYNEQFF; V gene: TRBV6-2/TRBV6-3; J gene: TRBJ2-1; clone size: .
CDR3 protein: CSVVGGIHGYEQYF; V gene: TRBV29-1; J gene: TRBJ2-7; clone size: .
CDR3 protein: CASSLLPGPTGGELFF; V gene: TRBV7-9; J gene: TRBJ2-2; clone size: .
CDR3 protein: CASGTGNQPQHF; V gene: TRBV6-5; J gene: TRBJ1-5; clone size: .
CDR3 protein: CATSPPRGSYNEQFF; V gene: TRBV15; J gene: TRBJ2-1; clone size: .
CDR3 protein: CASSLASSYEQYF; V gene: TRBV7-6; J gene: TRBJ2-7; clone size: .
CDR3 protein: CSVPTTGVYEQYF; V gene: TRBV20-1; J gene: TRBJ2-7; clone size: .
CDR3 protein: CASSYGQFREEYF; V gene: TRBV6-5; J gene: TRBJ2-7; clone size: .
CDR3 protein: CSVGTGIEQYF; V gene: TRBV29-1; J gene: TRBJ2-7; clone size: .
CDR3 protein: CASSLRGLAGEWTDTQYF; V gene: TRBV7-3; J gene: TRBJ2-3; clone size: .
CDR3 protein: CASSVGTGGGYGYTF; V gene: TRBV7-8; J gene: TRBJ1-2; clone size: .
CDR3 protein: CASSRTEQETQYF; V gene: TRBV6-5; J gene: TRBJ2-5; clone size: .
CDR3 protein: CASSLGGLGEQETQYF; V gene: TRBV28; J gene: TRBJ2-5; clone size: .
CDR3 protein: CSASHLNPPQYF; V gene: TRBV20-1; J gene: TRBJ2-3; clone size: .
CDR3 protein: CSVETGMETQYF; V gene: TRBV29-1; J gene: TRBJ2-5; clone size: .
CDR3 protein: CASSTGGEDDLSYNSPLHF; V gene: TRBV2; J gene: TRBJ1-6; clone size: .
CDR3 protein: CSALGLANTDTQYF; V gene: TRBV29-1; J gene: TRBJ2-3; clone size: .
CDR3 protein: CSVEEGRGNTGELFF; V gene: TRBV29-1; J gene: TRBJ2-2; clone size: .
CDR3 protein: CASSFGTFGELFF; V gene: TRBV11-3; J gene: TRBJ2-2; clone size: .
CDR3 protein: CASSYSNRVMNTEAFF; V gene: TRBV7-6; J gene: TRBJ1-1; clone size: medium-sized
CDR3 protein: CSVTTGDFTDTQYF; V gene: TRBV29-1; J gene: TRBJ2-3; clone size: .
CDR3 protein: CSARPGQLYEQYF; V gene: TRBV20-1; J gene: TRBJ2-7; clone size: .
CDR3 protein: CASSYGLPEYEQYF; V gene: TRBV6-2/TRBV6-3; J gene: TRBJ2-7; clone size: .
CDR3 protein: CASSEGLSGNNEQFF; V gene: TRBV6-4; J gene: TRBJ2-1; clone size: .
CDR3 protein: CSARGERDSDNSPLHF; V gene: TRBV20-1; J gene: TRBJ1-6; clone size: .
CDR3 protein: CASSWGGNEQFF; V gene: TRBV27; J gene: TRBJ2-1; clone size: .
CDR3 protein: CASSSVARDQETQYF; V gene: TRBV12-3/TRBV12-4; J gene: TRBJ2-5; clone size: .